In this sample, the clone carrying this TCR beta chain turned up many times. Its cognate antigen is unknown. As for treatment: PENTA 11 planned treatment interruption arm or continuous ART arm. Sorting from thawed PBMCs isolated naive CD4+ CD45RA+ CD45RO- T cells. The sample is drawn from a study of HIV-infected children after antiretroviral therapy interruption. Overall study context: Median age was approximately 9.5 years (interruption) and more than 7 years (continuous). Recorded EBV and CMV exposure existed for most children. Study-level findings and limits: Naive CD4+ sequences overlapped less between time points once interruption began.

The TCR library was built from RNA with a 3' RACE protocol and unique molecular identifiers. TCRdb re-called the 3' RACE reads through MiXCR, storing one row per CDR3 protein. The table shows approximately 95,000 distinct CDR3 sequences, with under 8% occurring only once. This TCR came from a pool of human donors with HIV. Sample: CD45RA+ CD4+ T cells from PBMCs, pooled from several time points, taken from a donor given antiretroviral therapy, either interrupted or continuous. Subset specified: naive CD4+ CD45RA+ CD45RO- T cells.

The CDR3 spells CASSPPEGVDYGYTF. CDR3 nucleotide sequence: TGTGCCAGCAGCCCCCCTGAGGGGGTGGACTATGGCTACACCTTC. The rearrangement links TRBV28 to TRBJ1-2; TRBD1 is a possible D gene (6 bases). The CDR3 loop spans 15 amino acids. CDR1 MDHEN and CDR2 SYDVKM come from the germline V gene. Trimming removed 6 bases at V and 3 bases at J, with 17 bases between.